Reported below is one T cell receptor (beta chain). This clone was picked up one time. Its antigen remains unidentified. No clone much larger than this one lies a single base away; base qualities are absent. V is shortened by 0 bases, J by 3 bases, and the region joining them spans 18 bases. CDR1 and CDR2 are read off the germline V gene (reference sequence) as GTSNPN and SVGIG. The CDR3 holds 16 amino acids from the cysteine to the phenylalanine. Just the 48-base CDR3 DNA is kept, in frame starting at base 1. The data stem from a study of CD4 T cells in relation to SARS-CoV-2 and coronaviruses (TCRdb year 2021). For the wider study: HLA restriction was mapped for shared crossreactive spike epitopes using patient-derived lymphoblastoid cell lines. The Adaptive Biotechnologies TCR-sequencing kit was used to sequence samples from three pre-COVID donors and the naive versus memory experiments, while other data came from Illumina-based sequencing. For other donors in the study, expansion assays were sequenced with a different, Illumina-based TCR-beta assay. At the level of individual TCR clonotypes, the study measured memory CD4+ T cell crossreactivity between SARS-CoV-2 spike protein and common cold coronavirus spike proteins. Overall results and qualifications from the work: Sequencing naive versus memory cells indicated that the assay picks up memory recall responses, not primary responses primed during culture. Pre-pandemic and post-infection samples were not both contributed by any donor, so tracing of the source of pre-existing responses was limited. Compared with monoreactive clones, crossreactive clones had significantly weaker SARS-CoV-2-driven expansion, a result consistent with antigenic imprinting. Crossreactivity analysis was centred on spike protein, so crossreactivity against other viral proteins was not assessed. The study was constrained by small numbers of patients and of tested TCRs. Memory CD4+ clonotypes crossrecognizing SARS-CoV-2 and at least one common cold coronavirus spike were found in 50% to 80% of donors.

DNA from uncultured naive and memory CD4+ T cells underwent immunoSEQ TCR-beta sequencing at deep resolution. Processing in the source paper ran as follows. Preprocessing removed nonproductive sequences and CDR3s not starting with C, not ending with F or W, or shorter than 7 amino acids. Cultured and uncultured naive and memory CD4+ repertoires were searched for previously identified spike- and CEF-reactive CDR3s. CDR3 homology was quantified as pairwise Levenshtein distance, calculated with the stringdist R package after three terminal residues were trimmed from each end. The table comes from immuneACCESS by way of TCRdb, which keeps in-frame sequences with V and J called. Part of the clones is missing from these tables; in studies checked, under half for an unresolved V gene and the rest for unknown reasons. V and J calls and clone size are those listed in that table; D and trimming were worked out from the DNA. Here the sample has approximately 70,000 clones; about 92% occur a single time. The ten largest clonotypes hold roughly 0.21% of the sample.

CD4+ T cells from unexposed donors were collected before the COVID-19 pandemic (2011-2018). To separate naive from memory CD4+ T cells, cryopreserved PBMCs first underwent CD4 enrichment and then EasySep naive CD4+ T cell enrichment. Leukapheresis product for the unexposed donors was purchased commercially. Ficoll-Paque PLUS gradient centrifugation was used to isolate PBMCs from either whole blood or leukapheresis product. PBMCs were either used fresh in the expansion assay or cryopreserved at -140 degrees C. The QIAamp Micro DNA Kit was used to extract genomic DNA from the CD4+ T cells. Sequencing was carried out using naive CD4+ T cells from PBMCs. What this sample's cell subset or site label stands for: naive CD4+ T cells isolated by negative enrichment. This sequence originates from a human donor in good health. The rearrangement combines TRBV30 with TRBJ2-7; the D gene may be TRBD1 or TRBD2, since each aligns over 5 bases. At the DNA level, the sequence is TGTGCCTGGAGTGTACATGGGGGAATCGGGGTCTACGAGCAGTACTTC. The resulting protein is CAWSVHGGIGVYEQYF.